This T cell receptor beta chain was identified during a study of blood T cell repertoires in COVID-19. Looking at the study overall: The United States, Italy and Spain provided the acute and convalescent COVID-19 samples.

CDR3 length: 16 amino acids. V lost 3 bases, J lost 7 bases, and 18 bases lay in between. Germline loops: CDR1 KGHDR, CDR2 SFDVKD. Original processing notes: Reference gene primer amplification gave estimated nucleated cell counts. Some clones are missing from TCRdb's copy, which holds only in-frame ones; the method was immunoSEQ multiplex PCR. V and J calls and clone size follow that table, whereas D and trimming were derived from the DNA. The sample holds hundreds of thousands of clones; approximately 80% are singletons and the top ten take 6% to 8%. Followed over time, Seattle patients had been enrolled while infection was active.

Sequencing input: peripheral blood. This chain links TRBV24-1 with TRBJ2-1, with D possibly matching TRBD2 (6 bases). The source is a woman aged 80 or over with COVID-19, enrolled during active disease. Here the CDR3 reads CATSDRKSGWLNEQFF. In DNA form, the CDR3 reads TGTGCCACCAGTGATAGGAAGAGCGGGTGGTTGAATGAGCAGTTCTTC.